The present T cell receptor (beta chain) was sequenced within a study of radiotherapy plus CTLA-4 blockade in lung cancer. TCRdb keeps only in-frame clones here, not all; method: immunoSEQ multiplex PCR. The table includes fewer than 100,000 clones, roughly 87% detected once. The V segment lost 1 base and the J segment 4 bases; nucleotides outside the gene matches: 6. Per the germline V gene, CDR1 is SGHVS and CDR2 is FQNEAQ. The CDR3 extends over 15 amino acids. The sample in question was peripheral blood, obtained from a patient treated with radiotherapy plus ipilimumab. The chain is built from TRBV7-8 and TRBJ2-5; 7 bases fit TRBD1. This TCR was sampled from a human donor with non-small cell lung cancer who had stable disease on radiotherapy plus ipilimumab. CDR3 amino acids: CASSLGQGSVETQYF. CDR3 nucleotide sequence: TGTGCCAGCAGCTTAGGACAGGGATCCGTAGAGACCCAGTACTTC. Full variable domain (missing parts from reference TRBV7-8 and TRBJ2-5): GAGVSQSPRYKVAKRGQDVALRCDPISGHVSLFWYQQALGQGPEFLTYFQNEAQLDKSGLPSDRFFAERPEGSVSTLKIQRTQQEDSAVYLCASSLGQGSVETQYFGPGTRLLVL.